The 24 T cell receptor beta chains below come from one sample, sequenced in a study of siplizumab effects on memory and regulatory T cells. Here immunoSEQ multiplex PCR was the method, and the copy in TCRdb shows in-frame clones only, minus some. The sample consists of tens of thousands of clones, 90% to 95% of them appearing once. Sequences were obtained from non-Treg CD4+ T cells sorted from blood. These receptors were collected from a human donor in good health.

The CDR3 DNA reads as TGTGCCACCAGCAGAGATCTAACGTCCGATACGCAGTATTTT. This encodes CATSRDLTSDTQYF. The rearrangement links TRBV15 to TRBJ2-3; no clear D. This CDR3 has 14 residues. Trimming left V 0 bases short and J 6 bases short, with 10 bases between. Germline V CDR1 and CDR2: LNHNV, YYDKDF (reference sequence).

CDR3 bases: TGTGCCAGCAGTCCCTCAGGGGGCACGGGAAACGAGCAGTACTTC. Encoded protein: CASSPSGGTGNEQYF. This chain links TRBV6-5 with TRBJ2-7, with 8 positions matching TRBD1. Trimming removed 5 bases from V and 5 bases from J; junction bases left unmatched: 11. This CDR3 has 15 residues. Per the germline V gene, CDR1 is MNHEY and CDR2 is SVGAGI.

The chain is built from TRBV19 and TRBJ1-5; D remains ambiguous. V was cut by 9 bases and J by 0 bases, with 9 bases left in between. The CDR3 spans 13 residues. Looked up from germline, CDR1 is LNHDA and CDR2 is SQIVND (reference sequence). CDR3 DNA: TGTGCCAGCGCAAAATTTAGCAATCAGCCCCAGCATTTT. Translating it yields CASAKFSNQPQHF. The complete variable domain, with remaining parts taken from reference TRBV19 and TRBJ1-5, reads DGGITQSPKYLFRKEGQNVTLSCEQNLNHDAMYWYRQDPGQGLRLIYYSQIVNDFQKGDIAEGYSVSREKKESFPLTVTSAQKNPTAFYLCASAKFSNQPQHFGDGTRLSIL.

The rearrangement links TRBV29-1 to TRBJ2-2; the match to TRBD1 covers 8 bases. CDR3 length: 15 residues. Germline V CDR1 and CDR2: SQVTM, ANQGSEA. After removal of 5 bases from V and 2 bases from J, the junction contained 7 bases not matched to a gene. The CDR3 here is CSVSLTGVNTGELFF. The CDR3 DNA is TGCAGCGTTTCCTTGACAGGGGTCAACACCGGGGAGCTGTTTTTT.

The chain links TRBV30 to TRBJ1-2; D is unclear. Germline CDR1 and CDR2: GTSNPN and SVGIG (reference sequence). This CDR3 is 12 amino acids long. CDR3 in amino acids: CARRVAEYGYTF. CDR3 bases: TGTGCTCGCCGCGTTGCGGAGTATGGCTACACCTTC. Complete variable domain (other parts from reference TRBV30 and TRBJ1-2): SQTIHQWPATLVQPVGSPLSLECTVEGTSNPNLYWYRQAAGRGLQLLFYSVGIGQISSEVPQNLSASRPQDRQFILSSKKLLLSDSGFYLCARRVAEYGYTFGSGTRLTVV.

The CDR3 DNA reads as TGTGCCAGCTCACCAAAACAGGGCGCCGGCACTGAAGCTTTCTTT. Translated: CASSPKQGAGTEAFF. V is TRBV18 and J is TRBJ1-1, with a tentative D call TRBD1 (6 bases). With 2 bases removed from V and 4 bases from J, the gap between germline ends came to 14 bases. In germline, CDR1 is KGHSH, CDR2 LQKENI. This CDR3 region has 15 residues.

This rearrangement joins TRBV7-2 to TRBJ2-7; D could derive from TRBD1 or TRBD2 (5 bases each). CDR1 is SGHTA and CDR2 is FQGNSA in the germline V gene. V was pared by 5 bases and J by 2 bases, with 13 bases between. The CDR3 length is 14 residues. CDR3 loop: CASSASRGPYEQYF. The CDR3 nucleotides are TGTGCCAGCAGCGCATCCCGGGGCCCCTACGAGCAGTACTTC.

This rearrangement joins TRBV7-2 to TRBJ2-3; unclear D gene. V lost 2 bases and J lost 0, with 6 bases in between. The germline CDR1 and CDR2 sequences are SGHTA and FQGNSA. The length of the CDR3 is 14 residues. This CDR3 reads CASSLIGSTDTQYF. The DNA for the CDR3 is TGTGCCAGCAGCTTAATCGGGAGCACAGATACGCAGTATTTT.

V usage is TRBV10-3 and J usage is TRBJ1-6; TRBD1 might be the D (5 bases). The CDR3 is made up of 13 amino acids. V dropped 6 bases and J dropped 9 bases, with 12 bases sitting between them. Germline V gene sequence: CDR1 ENHRY, CDR2 SYGVKD. This CDR3 reads CAIRGTLSSPLHF. The CDR3, as DNA: TGTGCCATCAGGGGGACCCTTAGTTCACCCCTCCACTTT.

The rearrangement joins TRBV6-5 to TRBJ1-5, with 9 bases fitting TRBD1. The CDR3 spans 13 residues. CDR1 is MNHEY, CDR2 SVGAGI, per germline. The junction had 1 base not matched to a gene; V was cut back by 6 bases and J by 4 bases. CDR3 bases: TGTGCCAGCAGGGGGACAGGGAATCAGCCCCAGCATTTT. Its translation is CASRGTGNQPQHF.

This sequence joins TRBV6-6 and TRBJ1-3, with D possibly matching TRBD1 (6 bases). Germline CDR1 reads MNHNY; CDR2 reads SVGAGI (reference sequence). Trimming removed 6 bases at V and 0 bases at J, with 12 bases between. CDR3 length equals 15 residues. The DNA for the CDR3 is TGTGCCAGCAGAGCAGGGGCCGCCTCTGGAAACACCATATATTTT. Protein: CASRAGAASGNTIYF.

V and J are TRBV5-1 and TRBJ2-3, with 9 bases matching TRBD1. Germline V CDR1 and CDR2: SGHRS, YFSETQ. The CDR3 is 14 amino acids. Trimming removed 4 bases from V and 5 bases from J; junction bases left unmatched: 5. CDR3 residues: CASSPGTGQDTQYF. The CDR3 bases are TGCGCCAGCAGCCCCGGGACAGGGCAAGATACGCAGTATTTT.

The gene calls are TRBV4-1 and TRBJ1-2; maybe TRBD1 (6 bases). Germline V gene lookup returns CDR1 MGHRA and CDR2 YSYEKL. This CDR3 spans 16 amino acids. V shed 0 bases and J shed 8 bases, with 19 bases lying between them. CDR3 in amino acids: CASSQDPTGLVYGYTF. CDR3 bases: TGCGCCAGCAGCCAAGACCCGACAGGCTTAGTTTACGGCTACACCTTC.

This chain uses TRBV6-5 with TRBJ2-7, with D maybe TRBD2 (5 bases). V dropped 4 bases and J dropped 4 bases, with 17 bases sitting between them. The CDR3 covers 15 residues. Per the germline V gene, CDR1 is MNHEY and CDR2 is SVGAGI. The CDR3 nucleotides are TGTGCCAGCAGTTTCGGGAAATCCCTAAGGTACGAGCAGTACTTC. This sequence encodes CASSFGKSLRYEQYF.

The J gene is TRBJ2-2, the V gene TRBV18; 7 bases are a match to TRBD1. J was trimmed by 0 bases and V by 6 bases; bases with no gene match: 4. The CDR3 has 15 amino acids. CDR1 is KGHSH and CDR2 is LQKENI in the germline V gene. The chain's CDR3 is CASSPDRANTGELFF. The CDR3 coding sequence is TGTGCCAGCTCTCCAGACAGGGCGAACACCGGGGAGCTGTTTTTT.

V is TRBV29-1 and J is TRBJ1-2; 9 bases map to TRBD1. Germline lookup yields CDR1 SQVTM and CDR2 ANQGSEA. This CDR3 region has 11 residues. Trimming removed 6 bases from V and 4 bases from J; junction bases left unmatched: 0. In nucleotides, the CDR3 is TGCAGCGTGGACAGGGGCTATGGCTACACCTTC. This codes for CSVDRGYGYTF.

V usage is TRBV18 and J usage is TRBJ2-5, with D unclear. The J call is uncertain, as TRBJ2-7 better fits the DNA end. Germline CDR1 KGHSH, CDR2 LQKENI. The CDR3 sequence is 11 residues long. The CDR3: CASSELYEQYF. CDR3 sequence (DNA): TGTGCCAGCTCCGAATTGTACGAGCAGTACTTC.

The chain couples TRBV6-1 to TRBJ2-5; weak D call: TRBD1 (5 bases). V shed 6 bases and J shed 7 bases, with 18 bases lying between them. This CDR3 contains 14 residues. Germline V gene sequence: CDR1 MNHNS, CDR2 SASEGT. The DNA for the CDR3 is TGTGCCAGCAGCCGCAGCCCCAGGGATGGGACCCAGTACTTC. Its translation: CASSRSPRDGTQYF.

In regard to this clone: Mismatch with germline at one junction end may stem from a read error. Other DNA sequences in the sample encode the same CDR3. The CDR3 DNA reads as TGTGCTAGCAGTGAGGGACTAGCGGCGCTTCCATCCTACGAGCAGTACTTC. Translated: CASSEGLAALPSYEQYF. The J gene is TRBJ2-7, the V gene TRBV6-1; 11 bases line up with TRBD2. CDR1 and CDR2 (germline): MNHNS, SASEGT. The CDR3 runs to 17 residues.

This clone has just one count. The CDR3 loop reads CASSAGPNYGYTF. The DNA for the CDR3 is TGTGCCAGCAGCGCCGGGCCAAACTATGGCTACACCTTC. This chain joins TRBV5-6 and TRBJ1-2; D ambiguous. Germline CDR1 reads SGHDT; CDR2 reads YYEEEE. There are 13 residues in the CDR3. V lost 4 bases and J lost 2, with 9 bases in between.

This sequence joins TRBV4-2 and TRBJ2-3, with a tentative D call TRBD2 (6 bases). Per the germline V gene, CDR1 is LGHNA and CDR2 is YNFKEQ. Trimming took 6 bases from V and 4 from J, leaving 11 bases between them. The CDR3 spans 13 residues. The DNA for the CDR3 is TGTGCCAGCAGTCGGGGGAGATCAGATACGCAGTATTTT. Translation: CASSRGRSDTQYF.

The rearrangement uses TRBV7-3 and TRBJ2-1; D assignment may be TRBD1 or TRBD2 (5 bases each). Germline loops: CDR1 SGHTA, CDR2 FQGTGA. There are 14 residues in the CDR3. The V and J ends lost 0 bases and 9 bases respectively, with 12 bases between them. The CDR3 sequence: CASSLTVWDREQFF. The CDR3 DNA follows: TGTGCCAGCAGCTTAACGGTCTGGGACCGTGAGCAGTTCTTC.

This chain links TRBV5-4 with TRBJ2-3; 9 bases are shared with TRBD2. CDR3 size: 16 residues. V dropped 3 bases and J dropped 6; count of bases not matched to a gene: 11. Germline-derived CDR1 and CDR2 are SGHNT and YYREEE (reference sequence). The DNA for the CDR3 is TGTGCCAGCAGCTCCTCTGGCGGGGGGGCCGTGGATACGCAGTATTTT. Protein sequence: CASSSSGGGAVDTQYF.

The chain has TRBV5-4 and TRBJ2-7; D is unclear. The germline V gene encodes CDR1 SGHNT and CDR2 YYREEE (reference sequence). The CDR3 spans 12 residues. Deletions cut 0 bases from V and 6 bases from J, with 7 bases between. CDR3 loop: CASSLEVGEQYF. CDR3 DNA sequence: TGTGCCAGCAGCTTGGAGGTTGGCGAGCAGTACTTC.